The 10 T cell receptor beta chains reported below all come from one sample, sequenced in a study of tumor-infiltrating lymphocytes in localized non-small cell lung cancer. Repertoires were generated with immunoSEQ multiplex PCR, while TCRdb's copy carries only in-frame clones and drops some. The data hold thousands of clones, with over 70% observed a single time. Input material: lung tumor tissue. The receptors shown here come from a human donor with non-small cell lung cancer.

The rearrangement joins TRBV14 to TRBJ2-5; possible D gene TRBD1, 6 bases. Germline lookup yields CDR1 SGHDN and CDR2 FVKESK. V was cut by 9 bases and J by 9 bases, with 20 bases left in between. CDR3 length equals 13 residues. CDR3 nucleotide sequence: TGTGCCAGTGGACCAGATCCCGCAGGGGCCCAGTACTTC. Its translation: CASGPDPAGAQYF.

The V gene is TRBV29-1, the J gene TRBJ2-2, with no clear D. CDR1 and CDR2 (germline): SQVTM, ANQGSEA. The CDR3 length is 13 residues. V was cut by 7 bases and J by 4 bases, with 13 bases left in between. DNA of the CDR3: TGCAGCGCCCCCCTACGAGGCACCGGGGAGCTGTTTTTT. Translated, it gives CSAPLRGTGELFF.

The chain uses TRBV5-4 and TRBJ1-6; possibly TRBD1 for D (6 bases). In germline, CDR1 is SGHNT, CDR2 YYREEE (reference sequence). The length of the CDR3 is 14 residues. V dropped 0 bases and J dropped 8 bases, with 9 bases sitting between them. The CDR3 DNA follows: TGTGCCAGCAGCTTGGGACAGGAGTATTCACCCCTCCACTTT. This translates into CASSLGQEYSPLHF.

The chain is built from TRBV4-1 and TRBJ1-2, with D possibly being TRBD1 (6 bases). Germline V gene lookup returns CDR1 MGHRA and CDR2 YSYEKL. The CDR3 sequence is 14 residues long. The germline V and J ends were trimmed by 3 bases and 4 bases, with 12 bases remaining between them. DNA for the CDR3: TGCGCCAGCAGCCATGCAGGGGTAGGCTATGGCTACACCTTC. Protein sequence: CASSHAGVGYGYTF.

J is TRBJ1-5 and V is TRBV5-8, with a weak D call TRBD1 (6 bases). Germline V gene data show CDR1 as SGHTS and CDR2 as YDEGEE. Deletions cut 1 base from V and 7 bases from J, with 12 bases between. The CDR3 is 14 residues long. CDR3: CASSLSGAHQPQHF. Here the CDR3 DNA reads TGTGCCAGCAGCTTGTCGGGGGCTCACCAGCCCCAGCATTTT. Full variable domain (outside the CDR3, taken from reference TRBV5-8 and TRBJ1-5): EAGVTQSPTHLIKTRGQQATLRCSPISGHTSVYWYQQALGLGLQFLLWYDEGEERNRGNFPPRFSGRQFPNYSSELNVNALELEDSALYLCASSLSGAHQPQHFGDGTRLSIL.

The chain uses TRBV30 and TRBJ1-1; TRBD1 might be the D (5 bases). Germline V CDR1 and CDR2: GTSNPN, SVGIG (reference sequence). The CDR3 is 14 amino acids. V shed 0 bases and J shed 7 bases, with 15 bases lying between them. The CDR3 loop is CAWSVRPREGEAFF. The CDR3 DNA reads TGTGCCTGGAGTGTAAGGCCCAGGGAAGGTGAAGCTTTCTTT. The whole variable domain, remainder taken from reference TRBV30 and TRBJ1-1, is SQTIHQWPATLVQPVGSPLSLECTVEGTSNPNLYWYRQAAGRGLQLLFYSVGIGQISSEVPQNLSASRPQDRQFILSSKKLLLSDSGFYLCAWSVRPREGEAFFGQGTRLTVV.

The CDR3 sequence is CASRPIQGWHTEAFF. CDR3 coding DNA: TGTGCCAGCAGACCAATACAGGGGTGGCACACTGAAGCTTTCTTT. The genes are TRBV4-2 and TRBJ1-1, with 7 bases aligning to TRBD1. Trimming at V came to 6 bases and at J to 3 bases, leaving 10 bases not matched to a gene. This CDR3 has 15 amino acids. Germline V gene sequence: CDR1 LGHNA, CDR2 YNFKEQ.

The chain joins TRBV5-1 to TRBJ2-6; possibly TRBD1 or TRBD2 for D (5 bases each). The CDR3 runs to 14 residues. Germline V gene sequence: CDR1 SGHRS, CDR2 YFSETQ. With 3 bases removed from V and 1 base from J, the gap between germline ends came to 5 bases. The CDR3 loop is CASSWGSGANVLTF. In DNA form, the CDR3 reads TGCGCCAGCAGCTGGGGGTCTGGGGCCAACGTCCTGACTTTC.

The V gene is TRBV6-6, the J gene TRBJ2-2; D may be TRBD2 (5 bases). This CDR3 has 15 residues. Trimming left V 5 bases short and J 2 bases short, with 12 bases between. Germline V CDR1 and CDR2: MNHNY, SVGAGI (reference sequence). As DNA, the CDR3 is TGTGCCAGCAGTACGGGATTACTCAACACCGGGGAGCTGTTTTTT. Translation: CASSTGLLNTGELFF.

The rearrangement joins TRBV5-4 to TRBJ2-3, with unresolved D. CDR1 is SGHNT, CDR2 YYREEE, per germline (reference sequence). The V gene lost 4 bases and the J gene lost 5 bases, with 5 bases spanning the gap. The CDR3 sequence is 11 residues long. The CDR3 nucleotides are TGTGCCAGCAGCCAAAGAGATACGCAGTATTTT. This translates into CASSQRDTQYF.